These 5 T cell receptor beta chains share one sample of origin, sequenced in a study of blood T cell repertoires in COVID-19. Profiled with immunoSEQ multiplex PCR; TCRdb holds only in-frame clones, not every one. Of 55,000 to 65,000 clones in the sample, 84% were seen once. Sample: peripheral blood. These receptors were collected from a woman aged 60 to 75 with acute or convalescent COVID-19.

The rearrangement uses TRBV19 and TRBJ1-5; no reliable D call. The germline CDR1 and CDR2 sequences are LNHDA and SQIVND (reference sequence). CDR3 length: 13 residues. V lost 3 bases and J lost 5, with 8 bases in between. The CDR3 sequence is CASSIRRDQPQHF. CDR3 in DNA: TGTGCCAGTAGTATCAGGAGGGATCAGCCCCAGCATTTT.

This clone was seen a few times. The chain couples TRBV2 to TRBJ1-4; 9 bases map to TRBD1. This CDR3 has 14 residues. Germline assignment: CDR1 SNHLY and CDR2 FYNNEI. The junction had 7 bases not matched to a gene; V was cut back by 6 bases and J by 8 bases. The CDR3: CASRPGTGMEKLFF. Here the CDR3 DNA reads TGTGCCAGCAGACCTGGGACAGGGATGGAAAAACTGTTTTTT.

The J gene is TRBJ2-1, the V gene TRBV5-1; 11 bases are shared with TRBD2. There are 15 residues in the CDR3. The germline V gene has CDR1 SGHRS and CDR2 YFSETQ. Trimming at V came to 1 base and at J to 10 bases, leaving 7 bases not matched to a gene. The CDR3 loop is CASSLLAGGPDEQFF. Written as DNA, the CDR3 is TGCGCCAGCAGCTTGTTAGCGGGGGGGCCAGACGAGCAGTTCTTC.

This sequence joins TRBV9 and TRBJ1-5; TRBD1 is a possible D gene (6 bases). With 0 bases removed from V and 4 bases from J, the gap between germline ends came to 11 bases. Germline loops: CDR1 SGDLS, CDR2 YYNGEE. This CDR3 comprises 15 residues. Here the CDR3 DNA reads TGTGCCAGCAGCGTAGGGACAGATGAAAATCAGCCCCAGCATTTT. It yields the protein CASSVGTDENQPQHF.

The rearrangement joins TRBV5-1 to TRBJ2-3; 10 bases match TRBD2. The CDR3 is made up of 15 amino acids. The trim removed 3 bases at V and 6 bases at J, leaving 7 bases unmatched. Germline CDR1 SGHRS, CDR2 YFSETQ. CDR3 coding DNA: TGCGCCAGCAGCTCACTAGCGGGGAAGGCGGATACGCAGTATTTT. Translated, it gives CASSSLAGKADTQYF. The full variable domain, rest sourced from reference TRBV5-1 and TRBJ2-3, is KAGVTQTPRYLIKTRGQQVTLSCSPISGHRSVSWYQQTPGQGLQFLFEYFSETQRNKGNFPGRFSGRQFSNSRSEMNVSTLELGDSALYLCASSSLAGKADTQYFGPGTRLTVL.